This is a list of T cell receptor beta chains from one sample in a study of blood T cell repertoires in COVID-19. Measured with immunoSEQ multiplex PCR; TCRdb has only the in-frame clones, and not every one. The data show roughly 150,000 clones, more than 80% seen once. Specimen: peripheral blood. These receptors were taken from a man aged 55 to 69 with acute or convalescent COVID-19. CDR3s include the opening cysteine and the closing phenylalanine or tryptophan. D genes are given only for firm matches. The size field is filled for only some rows; it gives once, few, many or a size class.

>TRBD1|TRBJ2-7|TRBV6-6|NA
CASSYGRGPPYEQYF
TGTGCCAGCAGTTACGGCAGGGGGCCCCCCTACGAGCAGTACTTC
>NA|TRBJ1-1|TRBV7-2|NA
CASSPMARGKNTEAFF
TGTGCCAGCAGCCCCATGGCTAGGGGAAAGAATACTGAAGCTTTCTTT
>TRBD1|TRBJ1-2|TRBV7-9|NA
CASSLEQGLKGYTF
TGTGCCAGCAGCTTGGAACAGGGGTTGAAGGGCTACACCTTC
>NA|TRBJ1-3|TRBV3-1/TRBV3-2|NA
CASSQNDRGTGNTIYF
TGTGCCAGCAGCCAGAACGATCGGGGGACTGGAAACACCATATATTTT
>TRBD1|TRBJ2-5|TRBV24-1|NA
CATSDQHGQGPQETQYF
TGTGCCACCAGTGACCAACACGGACAGGGCCCCCAAGAGACCCAGTACTTC
>TRBD1|TRBJ1-6|TRBV7-2|NA
CASSAGQYNSPLHF
TGTGCCAGCAGCGCGGGACAGTATAATTCACCCCTCCACTTT
>NA|TRBJ1-2|TRBV19|NA
CASSSRQVRRTGGYTF
TGTGCCAGTAGTAGTCGACAGGTGCGCAGGACGGGGGGCTACACCTTC
>NA|TRBJ2-5|TRBV19|NA
CASSFDRYQETQYF
TGTGCCAGTAGTTTCGACAGATACCAAGAGACCCAGTACTTC
>NA|TRBJ1-2|TRBV4-1|NA
CASSPEAGPYGYTF
TGCGCCAGCAGCCCCGAAGCGGGCCCCTATGGCTACACCTTC
>TRBD2|TRBJ2-1|TRBV27|NA
CASSFKTSGGPSEQFF
TGTGCCAGCAGTTTCAAGACTAGCGGGGGCCCCTCGGAGCAGTTCTTC
>TRBD1|TRBJ1-6|TRBV30|few
CAWSLGQGVSPLHF
TGTGCCTGGAGTCTGGGACAGGGAGTTTCACCCCTCCACTTT
>TRBD1|TRBJ2-2|TRBV19|NA
CASRLTGTNTGELFF
TGTGCCAGTAGGCTGACAGGGACGAACACCGGGGAGCTGTTTTTT
>TRBD1|TRBJ2-7|TRBV3-1/TRBV3-2|NA
CASSQGTGGGEQYF
TGTGCCAGCAGCCAAGGGACAGGGGGCGGCGAGCAGTACTTC
>TRBD2|TRBJ2-2|TRBV9|NA
CASSPGGLAGLTGELFF
TGTGCCAGCAGCCCGGGGGGACTAGCGGGGTTGACCGGGGAGCTGTTTTTT
>NA|TRBJ1-5|TRBV7-6|NA
CASSLEAGGGQPQHF
TGTGCCAGCAGCTTAGAAGCAGGAGGAGGTCAGCCCCAGCATTTT
>NA|TRBJ1-2|TRBV6-6|NA
CASRPEGGGGYTF
TGTGCCAGCAGGCCGGAAGGAGGCGGAGGCTACACCTTC
>TRBD1|TRBJ2-3|TRBV10-1|NA
CASSDSLGTGKADTQYF
TGCGCCAGCAGTGACTCCCTCGGGACAGGGAAGGCAGATACGCAGTATTTT
>NA|TRBJ1-3|TRBV20-1|NA
CSASKGSGNTIYF
TGCAGTGCTAGTAAGGGGTCAGGAAACACCATATATTTT
>NA|TRBJ1-1|TRBV6-5|NA
CASSYGLRAEAFF
TGTGCCAGCAGTTACGGACTACGTGCTGAAGCTTTCTTT
>TRBD1|TRBJ1-2|TRBV14|NA
CASSQSQGNYGYTF
TGTGCCAGCAGCCAGTCACAGGGGAACTATGGCTACACCTTC
>NA|TRBJ1-2|TRBV18|NA
CASSPEAGTGYTF
TGTGCCAGCTCACCGGAAGCGGGTACAGGCTACACCTTC
>TRBD2|TRBJ2-7|TRBV4-3|NA
CASSPERGGQDEQYF
TGCGCCAGCAGCCCTGAACGGGGGGGCCAAGACGAGCAGTACTTC
>TRBD1|TRBJ1-3|TRBV7-7|NA
CASSPGGRENTIYF
TGTGCTAGCAGCCCAGGGGGGAGAGAAAACACCATATATTTT
>TRBD1|TRBJ1-1|TRBV7-2|NA
CASSLGSATGGTEAFF
TGTGCCAGCAGCTTAGGTTCGGCGACAGGGGGAACTGAAGCTTTCTTT
>NA|TRBJ1-1|TRBV7-9|once
CASSSSGVGGAFF
TGTGCCAGCAGCTCCTCGGGTGTGGGAGGAGCTTTCTTT
>TRBD2|TRBJ2-1|TRBV7-9|NA
CASSKGLAGGPYNEQFF
TGTGCCAGCAGCAAAGGACTAGCGGGGGGCCCCTACAATGAGCAGTTCTTC
>NA|TRBJ1-6|TRBV5-1|NA
CASRDTENSPLHF
TGCGCCAGCAGGGACACTGAAAATTCACCCCTCCACTTT
>TRBD1|TRBJ2-7|TRBV4-1|NA
CASSQSGTASSYEQYF
TGCGCCAGCAGCCAATCCGGGACAGCAAGCTCCTACGAGCAGTACTTC
>NA|TRBJ2-7|TRBV6-4|NA
CASSVLDGGNYEQYF
TGTGCCAGCAGTGTACTCGACGGGGGAAACTACGAGCAGTACTTC
>NA|TRBJ1-6|TRBV19|NA
CASRSIGTFTSPLHF
TGTGCCAGTAGATCGATAGGGACATTCACCTCACCCCTCCACTTT
>TRBD2|TRBJ2-1|TRBV7-3|NA
CASSSLAGGPYNEQFF
TGTGCCAGCAGCTCTCTAGCGGGGGGGCCATACAATGAGCAGTTCTTC